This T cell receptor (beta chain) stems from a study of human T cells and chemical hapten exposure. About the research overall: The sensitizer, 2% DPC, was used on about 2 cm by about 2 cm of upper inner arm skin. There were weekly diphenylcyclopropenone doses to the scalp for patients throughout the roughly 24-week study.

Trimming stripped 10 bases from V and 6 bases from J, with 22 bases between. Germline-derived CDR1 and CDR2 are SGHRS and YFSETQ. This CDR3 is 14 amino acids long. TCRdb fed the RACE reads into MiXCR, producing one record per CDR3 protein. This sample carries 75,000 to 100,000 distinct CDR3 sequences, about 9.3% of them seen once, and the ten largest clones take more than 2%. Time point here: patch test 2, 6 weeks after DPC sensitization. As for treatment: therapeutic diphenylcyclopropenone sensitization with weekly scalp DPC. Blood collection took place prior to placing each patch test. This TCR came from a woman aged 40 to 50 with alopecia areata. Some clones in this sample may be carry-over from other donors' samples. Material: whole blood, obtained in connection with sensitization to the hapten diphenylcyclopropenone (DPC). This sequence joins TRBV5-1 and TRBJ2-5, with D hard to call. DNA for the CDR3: TGCGCCTGCAACCCGACCGCCACCCTACAGACCCAGTACTTC. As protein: CACNPTATLQTQYF.